Here is one TCR beta chain with its context. The target antigen is unknown. This specimen belongs to a study of CD8 T cells in Susac syndrome. Peripheral blood CD8+ and CD4+ T cells were profiled by TCR beta sequencing. The multiple sclerosis controls, all treatment-naive patients, had relapsing-remitting disease that was stable or active. Negative isolation was used for CD8+ and CD4+ T cells and FACS enrichment for TEMRA cells. Points from the study as a whole: That the number of individuals in its TCR sequencing and HLA analysis was relatively small was acknowledged by the study.

RNA totalling about 0.45 to 1 ug underwent reverse transcription with random hexamers. TCRdb recomputed calls from the immunoSEQ multiplex PCR reads with MiXCR, one row per CDR3 protein. The sample lists around 130,000 distinct CDR3 sequences, around nine tenths seen once, with 0.24% in the top ten. The specimen sequenced was CD8+ T cells from PBMCs. This sequence was found in a human donor with multiple sclerosis.

In nucleotides, the CDR3 is TGCAGTGCTAAGGGGGCAGGGTGGCCAGATACGCAGTATTTT. Amino acid sequence: CSAKGAGWPDTQYF. The chain joins TRBV20-1 to TRBJ2-3, with 7 bases matching TRBD1. Germline V CDR1 and CDR2: DFQATT, SNEGSKA (reference sequence). Trimming removed 4 bases from V and 4 bases from J; junction bases left unmatched: 8. The CDR3 covers 14 residues.